Listed below are T cell receptor beta chains from one sample, sequenced in a study of preoperative IRX-2 immunotherapy in early breast cancer. Sequenced by immunoSEQ multiplex PCR; TCRdb stores in-frame clones only, minus some. The sample holds about 38,000 clones, roughly 82% seen once. This specimen was lymph node tissue, taken after IRX-2 immunotherapy. The receptor source for this set is a human donor with breast cancer. Each CDR3 is given with its conserved first and last residue. The order of the fields is CDR3 protein, V gene, D gene. A D gene is named only where the DNA matches it firmly.

CDR3 protein: CASAPAATTDGEKLFF
V gene: TRBV6-8
D gene: .

CDR3 protein: CASSASGGLQRDTQYF
V gene: TRBV11-3
D gene: .

CDR3 protein: CASSIEHGTASYEQYF
V gene: TRBV19
D gene: TRBD1

CDR3 protein: CASMPRRDSLNTEAFF
V gene: TRBV19
D gene: TRBD1

CDR3 protein: CASGDSYRSYNEQFF
V gene: TRBV6-8
D gene: .

CDR3 protein: CAISRGVSGNTIYF
V gene: TRBV6-8
D gene: .

CDR3 protein: CASSEAAYNQPQHF
V gene: TRBV6-1
D gene: .

CDR3 protein: CAISEQGAYNEQFF
V gene: TRBV10-3
D gene: TRBD1

CDR3 protein: CASSLAQKGPYEQYF
V gene: TRBV7-7
D gene: .

CDR3 protein: CASASTPGGKSNEQFF
V gene: TRBV7-6
D gene: TRBD1

CDR3 protein: CASSGDSYEQYF
V gene: TRBV10-2
D gene: .

CDR3 protein: CSVMHGTGSYEQYF
V gene: TRBV29-1
D gene: TRBD1

CDR3 protein: CASSLIRTSNNEQFF
V gene: TRBV11-3
D gene: .

CDR3 protein: CASSLGGTSTDTQYF
V gene: TRBV5-1
D gene: .

CDR3 protein: CASSLPGQGNGYTF
V gene: TRBV7-1
D gene: TRBD1

CDR3 protein: CASSGPPNEKLFF
V gene: TRBV6-8
D gene: .

CDR3 protein: CASSLAPDLSNQPQHF
V gene: TRBV5-1
D gene: .

CDR3 protein: CASSLTSGRDTQYF
V gene: TRBV5-1
D gene: .

CDR3 protein: CASSRRTSGGTTSTDTQYF
V gene: TRBV19
D gene: TRBD2

CDR3 protein: CASSATGGRESNQPQHF
V gene: TRBV11-3
D gene: .

CDR3 protein: CASSMPGSTTQYF
V gene: TRBV19
D gene: .

CDR3 protein: CASSATQDRGIYGYTF
V gene: TRBV19
D gene: TRBD1

CDR3 protein: CASSYRVETQYF
V gene: TRBV6-8
D gene: .

CDR3 protein: CASSSTLVDTQYF
V gene: TRBV6-7
D gene: .

CDR3 protein: CASSWGRVRNQPQHF
V gene: TRBV11-3
D gene: .

CDR3 protein: CATSTMDRAHQPQHF
V gene: TRBV15
D gene: TRBD1

CDR3 protein: CASSLELRRNYGYTF
V gene: TRBV5-1
D gene: .

CDR3 protein: CASSPGPYGYTF
V gene: TRBV2
D gene: .

CDR3 protein: CAARGRDCTYEQYF
V gene: TRBV6-8
D gene: .

CDR3 protein: CASSQVRGGMDIQYF
V gene: TRBV14
D gene: TRBD2

CDR3 protein: CASSLVASYNEQFF
V gene: TRBV7-7
D gene: .

CDR3 protein: CASSLVGQGEKLFF
V gene: TRBV5-1
D gene: TRBD1

CDR3 protein: CASSLVQGRHEKLFF
V gene: TRBV5-1
D gene: TRBD1

CDR3 protein: CATSTPVRGANYGYTF
V gene: TRBV15
D gene: .

CDR3 protein: CASSFPPDRRNSYEQYF
V gene: TRBV6-8
D gene: TRBD1

CDR3 protein: CASEKNDAEGYTF
V gene: TRBV6-8
D gene: .

CDR3 protein: CASSQTSGGFTDTQYF
V gene: TRBV5-1
D gene: TRBD2